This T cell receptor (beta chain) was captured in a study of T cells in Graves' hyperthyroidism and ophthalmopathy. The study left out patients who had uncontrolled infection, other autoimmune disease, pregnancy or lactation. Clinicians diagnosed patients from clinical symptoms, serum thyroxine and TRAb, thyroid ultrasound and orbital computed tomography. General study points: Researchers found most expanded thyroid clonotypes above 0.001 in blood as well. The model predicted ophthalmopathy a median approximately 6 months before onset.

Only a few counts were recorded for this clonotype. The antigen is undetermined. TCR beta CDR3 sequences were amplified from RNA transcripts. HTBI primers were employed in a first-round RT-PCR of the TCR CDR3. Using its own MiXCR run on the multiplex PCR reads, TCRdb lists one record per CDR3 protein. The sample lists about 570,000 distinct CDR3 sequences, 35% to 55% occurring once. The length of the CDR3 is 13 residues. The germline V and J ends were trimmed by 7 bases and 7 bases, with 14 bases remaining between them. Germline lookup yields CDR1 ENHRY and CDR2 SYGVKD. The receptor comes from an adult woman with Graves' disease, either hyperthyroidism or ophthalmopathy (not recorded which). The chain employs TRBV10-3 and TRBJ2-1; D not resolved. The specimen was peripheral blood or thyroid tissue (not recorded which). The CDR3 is CAITPETSNEQFF. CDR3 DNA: TGTGCCATCACACCGGAGACCTCGAATGAGCAGTTCTTC.